This is a list of T cell receptor beta chains from one sample in a study of cytomegalovirus exposure and HLA in healthy donors. Clones were sequenced by immunoSEQ multiplex PCR, and TCRdb holds only the in-frame ones, with some missing. The sample lists fewer than 300,000 clones, approximately 80% occurring once. The specimen sequenced was PBMCs. The source is a girl aged 2 to 10 in good health and CMV-seronegative. CDR3s include the opening cysteine and the closing phenylalanine or tryptophan. A D gene is named only where the DNA matches it firmly. Clone size, where shown, is once, few, many, or a class for clones that have expanded.

D gene,V gene,clone size,J gene,CDR3 protein,CDR3 DNA
TRBD1,TRBV10-3,.,TRBJ1-2,CATRQGNDYGYTF,TGTGCCACCCGACAGGGGAACGACTATGGCTACACCTTC
.,TRBV10-3,.,TRBJ1-6,CAISVRGFDNSPLHF,TGTGCCATCAGTGTAAGGGGGTTTGATAATTCACCCCTCCACTTT
TRBD2,TRBV29-1,.,TRBJ2-1,CSVRSGPNNEQFF,TGCAGCGTACGTAGCGGGCCCAACAATGAGCAGTTCTTC
TRBD2,TRBV10-3,.,TRBJ2-3,CAISGLAVTDTQYF,TGTGCCATCAGCGGACTAGCGGTCACAGATACGCAGTATTTT
.,TRBV4-1,once,TRBJ2-5,CASSQGTSYQEAQYF,TGCGCCAGCAGCCAGGGTACTAGCTACCAAGAGGCCCAGTACTTC
.,TRBV19,few,TRBJ2-7,CASSMLGAATYEQYF,TGTGCCAGTAGTATGTTGGGGGCCGCAACCTACGAGCAGTACTTC
.,TRBV6-1,.,TRBJ2-4,CASSAQGGAKNIQYF,TGTGCCAGCAGTGCTCAGGGGGGCGCCAAAAACATTCAGTACTTC
TRBD1,TRBV28,once,TRBJ2-1,CASSSTGGSRNEQFF,TGTGCCAGCAGTTCAACAGGGGGCTCGAGGAATGAGCAGTTCTTC
TRBD1,TRBV4-1,.,TRBJ2-1,CASSLIPPTGGAYNEQFF,TGCGCCAGCAGCCTAATCCCACCCACAGGGGGCGCCTACAATGAGCAGTTCTTC
TRBD1,TRBV2,.,TRBJ2-5,CASRAGGGETQYF,TGTGCCAGCAGGGCAGGGGGTGGAGAGACCCAGTACTTC
.,TRBV7-3,.,TRBJ1-2,CASSSGGNYGYTF,TGTGCCAGCAGCTCGGGGGGTAACTATGGCTACACCTTC
TRBD1,TRBV7-3,once,TRBJ1-1,CASSPRQGRNTEAFF,TGTGCCAGCAGCCCTCGACAGGGAAGGAACACTGAAGCTTTCTTT
.,TRBV12-5,.,TRBJ2-7,CASRTRGGSYEQYF,TGTGCTAGCCGGACGAGAGGGGGCTCCTACGAGCAGTACTTC
.,TRBV29-1,.,TRBJ2-7,CSVEARNRDNSYEQYF,TGCAGCGTTGAAGCTAGGAACCGGGACAACTCCTACGAGCAGTACTTC
TRBD2,TRBV9,once,TRBJ2-3,CASSRRAGGFTDTQYF,TGTGCCAGCAGCCGGCGGGCGGGGGGCTTCACAGATACGCAGTATTTT
TRBD2,TRBV7-6,.,TRBJ2-7,CASSPSGGLSYEQYF,TGTGCCAGCAGCCCCAGCGGGGGGCTCTCCTACGAGCAGTACTTC
.,TRBV28,.,TRBJ1-2,CASSIQDYGYTF,TGTGCCAGCAGTATACAGGACTATGGCTACACCTTC
TRBD2,TRBV10-1,.,TRBJ2-7,CASSDLAGGFYEQYF,TGCGCCAGCAGTGACCTAGCGGGAGGCTTCTACGAGCAGTACTTC
TRBD2,TRBV2,.,TRBJ2-1,CAGTGTSVYNEQFF,TGTGCCGGTACCGGGACTAGCGTTTACAATGAGCAGTTCTTC
TRBD1,TRBV19,.,TRBJ2-2,CASTDPYRGLNTGELFF,TGTGCCAGTACCGATCCTTACAGGGGGCTGAACACCGGGGAGCTGTTTTTT
TRBD1,TRBV29-1,.,TRBJ2-7,CSVDLGTGYEQYF,TGCAGCGTTGATCTAGGGACAGGCTACGAGCAGTACTTC
TRBD1,TRBV2,.,TRBJ1-4,CASIGTGVEKLFF,TGTGCCAGCATCGGGACAGGGGTTGAAAAACTGTTTTTT
TRBD1,TRBV7-6,.,TRBJ2-1,CASNLGQGSNNEQFF,TGTGCCAGCAACCTTGGACAGGGTAGCAACAATGAGCAGTTCTTC
TRBD2,TRBV7-6,.,TRBJ2-2,CASSSQTSGRVNTGELFF,TGTGCCAGCAGCTCCCAAACTAGCGGGAGGGTGAACACCGGGGAGCTGTTTTTT
.,TRBV10-3,.,TRBJ1-3,CAIRKQGSGNTIYF,TGTGCCATCAGGAAACAGGGCTCTGGAAACACCATATATTTT
.,TRBV10-3,few,TRBJ2-1,CAISEIRENDNEQFF,TGTGCCATCAGTGAGATCCGGGAGAACGACAATGAGCAGTTCTTC
.,TRBV23-1,few,TRBJ2-2,CASRRADTGELFF,TGCGCCAGCCGGAGAGCCGATACCGGGGAGCTGTTTTTT
.,TRBV7-9,.,TRBJ1-4,CASRDSTGYEKLFF,TGTGCCAGCAGGGACAGCACAGGGTATGAAAAACTGTTTTTT
.,TRBV5-4,.,TRBJ2-2,CASSFLQGGTGELFF,TGTGCCAGCAGCTTTTTACAGGGGGGGACCGGGGAGCTGTTTTTT
TRBD1,TRBV27,.,TRBJ1-3,CASSRDRGDGNTIYF,TGTGCCAGCAGTCGGGACAGGGGTGATGGAAACACCATATATTTT
TRBD1,TRBV6-1,.,TRBJ1-5,CASSWQGDQPQHF,TGTGCCAGCAGTTGGCAGGGGGATCAGCCCCAGCATTTT
.,TRBV7-6,.,TRBJ2-7,CASSLTDRPDEQYF,TGTGCCAGCAGCTTAACTGACAGGCCCGACGAGCAGTACTTC
TRBD1,TRBV4-2,.,TRBJ1-5,CASSPETGNEQPQHF,TGTGCCAGCAGCCCAGAGACAGGGAACGAACAGCCCCAGCATTTT
.,TRBV4-2,few,TRBJ2-5,CASSRQLAQETQYF,TGTGCCAGCAGCCGCCAGCTAGCACAAGAGACCCAGTACTTC
.,TRBV25-1,.,TRBJ2-3,CASSPRVVTDTQYF,TGTGCCAGCAGCCCTAGAGTGGTCACAGATACGCAGTATTTT
.,TRBV7-9,.,TRBJ2-3,CASSLLGGYTDTQYF,TGTGCCAGCAGCTTGCTAGGCGGCTACACAGATACGCAGTATTTT
.,TRBV19,.,TRBJ1-5,CASSISGWQNNQPQHF,TGTGCCAGTAGTATTTCGGGGTGGCAGAACAATCAGCCCCAGCATTTT
TRBD1,TRBV2,.,TRBJ1-5,CASSELTGQQPQHF,TGTGCCAGCAGTGAATTGACAGGGCAACAGCCCCAGCATTTT
TRBD2,TRBV27,.,TRBJ2-1,CASSLLGTSGLNEQFF,TGTGCCAGCAGTTTATTAGGGACTAGCGGGCTAAATGAGCAGTTCTTC
TRBD2,TRBV4-1,.,TRBJ2-7,CASSQNGLAGNYEQYF,TGCGCCAGCAGCCAAAACGGACTAGCGGGAAACTACGAGCAGTACTTC
.,TRBV7-6,.,TRBJ1-1,CASSSKTRLATEAFF,TGTGCCAGCAGCTCTAAAACTCGACTGGCCACTGAAGCTTTCTTT
TRBD1,TRBV11-2,.,TRBJ2-7,CASSLPFRDRASYEQYF,TGTGCCAGCAGCTTACCGTTCCGGGACAGGGCCTCCTACGAGCAGTACTTC
TRBD2,TRBV6-1,once,TRBJ2-7,CASSENIVLAGAVSEQYF,TGTGCCAGCAGTGAAAATATTGTACTAGCGGGAGCTGTGAGCGAGCAGTACTTC
.,TRBV15,.,TRBJ2-1,CATSRVPQGTLSYNEQFF,TGTGCCACCAGCAGAGTCCCGCAGGGGACCCTCTCCTACAATGAGCAGTTCTTC
.,TRBV15,.,TRBJ1-6,CATSRVRRVGSPLHF,TGTGCCACCAGCAGAGTTAGGAGGGTTGGCTCACCCCTCCACTTT
TRBD2,TRBV11-2,.,TRBJ2-7,CASSKTAAGLASGEQYF,TGTGCCAGCAGCAAAACCGCCGCGGGACTAGCAAGCGGGGAGCAGTACTTC
.,TRBV5-1,.,TRBJ2-3,CASSLDVTSTDTQYF,TGCGCCAGCAGCTTGGATGTAACTAGCACAGATACGCAGTATTTT
.,TRBV10-3,.,TRBJ1-5,CAISEALYSNQPQHF,TGTGCCATCAGTGAGGCCCTCTATAGCAATCAGCCCCAGCATTTT